The 5 T cell receptor beta chains reported below all come from one sample, sequenced in a study of molecular identifiers for immune sequencing clone quantification. In TCRdb, the PCR reads were re-called with MiXCR into one record per CDR3 protein. The table lists approximately 93,000 distinct CDR3 sequences, approximately 25% of them singletons. What was sequenced was naive CD8+ T cells from blood, with Jurkat cell RNA spiked in. Described subset: FACS-sorted CD8+CD4-CCR7+CD45RA+ naive T cells. These receptors were taken from a human donor in good health. Some libraries in this study had Jurkat cell RNA spiked in.

This clonotype was counted ten times or more. V is TRBV7-9 and J is TRBJ2-7; perhaps D is TRBD1 or TRBD2 (5 bases each). Germline assignment: CDR1 SEHNR and CDR2 FQNEAQ (reference sequence). V was clipped by 0 bases and J by 4 bases, with 7 bases between them. The CDR3 has 13 residues. CDR3 nucleotide sequence: TGTGCCAGCAGCTTAGCGTGGGGGTACGAGCAGTACTTC. It encodes CASSLAWGYEQYF.

The chain employs TRBV4-1 and TRBJ1-5, with 8 positions matching TRBD1. The CDR3 extends over 15 amino acids. J gave up 6 bases and V 1 base, and 5 bases lay outside the gene matches. CDR1 and CDR2 (germline): MGHRA, YSYEKL. The CDR3 region is CASSQAPRGRQPQHF. Here the CDR3 DNA reads TGCGCCAGCAGCCAAGCGCCCAGGGGGCGTCAGCCCCAGCATTTT.

The V call is TRBV19, the J call TRBJ2-7; TRBD1 agrees at 11 bases. The trim removed 6 bases at V and 1 base at J, leaving 8 bases unmatched. CDR3 size: 16 residues. Per germline, CDR1 LNHDA and CDR2 SQIVND (reference sequence). The CDR3 spells CASRTTDRGPSYEQYF. The CDR3 coding sequence is TGTGCCAGTAGAACCACGGACAGGGGGCCTTCCTACGAGCAGTACTTC.

This clonotype was seen only a few times. The rearrangement uses TRBV12-3 or TRBV12-4 and TRBJ1-2; the match to TRBD1 covers 10 bases. The trim removed 8 bases at V and 4 bases at J, leaving 7 bases unmatched. The length of the CDR3 is 14 residues. This CDR3 reads CASGGTGALYGYTF. CDR3 DNA sequence: TGTGCCAGCGGGGGGACAGGGGCCCTCTATGGCTACACCTTC.

This clonotype was counted many times. This chain links TRBV27 with TRBJ2-3, with D perhaps TRBD1 (5 bases). The germline V and J ends were trimmed by 2 bases and 0 bases, with 18 bases remaining between them. CDR1 is MNHEY and CDR2 is SMNVEV in the germline V gene (reference sequence). This CDR3 region has 18 residues. The CDR3 nucleotides read TGTGCCAGCAGTTTAGAAGGGGCCGTGTCTTTAAGCACAGATACGCAGTATTTT. Protein product: CASSLEGAVSLSTDTQYF.